The source of this TCR beta chain is a study of post-analysis software for immune sequencing data. Study-level points and caveats: Significantly lower normalized Chao1 diversity was seen in multiple sclerosis patients than in controls. Included in a set of roughly five TRBV segments more frequent in patients than controls were TRBV5-6, TRBV5-1 and TRBV20-1.

Comments on this clonotype: Its specificity is unknown.

Sequencing libraries made from TCR beta cDNA carried unique molecular identifiers. The yield from roughly 1 to 10 million T cells was around 500,000 cDNA molecules in total. TCRdb reprocessed the PCR reads with MiXCR, giving one entry per CDR3 protein. The data contain around 700,000 distinct CDR3 sequences, approximately 60% of them seen just once; the ten biggest clones take up 10% to 12%. Looked up from germline, CDR1 is MNHEY and CDR2 is SVGAGI. Trimming shortened V by 3 bases and J by 1 base, and 9 bases separated the two germline ends. The length of the CDR3 is 14 residues. Input material: blood. The sequence came from a girl aged 2 to 9 with multiple sclerosis. The genes are TRBV6-5 and TRBJ1-1, with D unresolved. CDR3 loop: CASSYTLSNTEAFF. CDR3 DNA sequence: TGTGCCAGCAGTTATACACTATCGAACACTGAAGCTTTCTTT.